This TCR beta chain was sequenced for a study of T cell repertoires in ileal Crohn's disease. Germline trimming cut 4 bases from V and 4 bases from J; bases unmatched to any gene: 3. Germline lookup yields CDR1 ENHRY and CDR2 SYGVKD. There are 13 residues in the CDR3. Produced via immunoSEQ multiplex PCR; TCRdb's table is partial and in-frame only. Of over 14,000 clones detected, roughly 80% appear once; the ten largest clones hold around 4.5%. The genes are TRBV10-3 and TRBJ2-5, with TRBD2 matching over 7 bases. The sample consisted of ileal tissue. This TCR was recovered from an adult with Crohn's disease. The CDR3 sequence is CAISGQRGETQYF. The CDR3 region has the DNA TGTGCCATCAGTGGTCAGCGGGGAGAGACCCAGTACTTC.